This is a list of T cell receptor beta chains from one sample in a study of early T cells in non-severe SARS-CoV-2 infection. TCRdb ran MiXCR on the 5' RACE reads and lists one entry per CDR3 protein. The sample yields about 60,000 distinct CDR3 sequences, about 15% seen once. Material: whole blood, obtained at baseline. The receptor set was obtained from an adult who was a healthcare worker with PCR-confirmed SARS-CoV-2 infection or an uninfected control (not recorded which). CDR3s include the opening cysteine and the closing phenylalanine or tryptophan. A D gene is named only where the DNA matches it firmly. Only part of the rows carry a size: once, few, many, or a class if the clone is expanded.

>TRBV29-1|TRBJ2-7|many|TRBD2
CSVVSLLAGVDEQYF
TGCAGCGTTGTTAGCCTACTAGCGGGAGTAGATGAGCAGTACTTC
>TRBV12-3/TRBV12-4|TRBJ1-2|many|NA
CASSTNPRQASGYTF
TGTGCCAGCAGTACAAACCCTAGGCAGGCTAGCGGCTACACCTTC
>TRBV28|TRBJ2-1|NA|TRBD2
CASSFAGGHNEQFF
TGTGCCAGCAGTTTTGCGGGGGGCCACAATGAGCAGTTCTTC
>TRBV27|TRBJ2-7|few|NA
CASSLETGPLYEQYF
TGTGCCAGCAGTCTGGAAACAGGGCCCCTCTACGAGCAGTACTTC
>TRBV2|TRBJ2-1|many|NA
CASSGGREYSYNEQFF
TGTGCCAGCAGTGGGGGGCGGGAGTACTCCTACAATGAGCAGTTCTTC
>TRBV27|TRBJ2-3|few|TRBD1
CASRTTGGRRTDTQYF
TGTGCCAGCAGAACCACAGGGGGTCGTCGCACAGATACGCAGTATTTT
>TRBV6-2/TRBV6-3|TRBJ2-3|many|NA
CASSSPGHGTQYF
TGTGCCAGCAGTTCACCGGGACACGGTACGCAGTATTTT
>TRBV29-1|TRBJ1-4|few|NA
CSVGRGIDEKLFF
TGCAGCGTTGGTCGTGGGATTGATGAAAAACTGTTTTTT
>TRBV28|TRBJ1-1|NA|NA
CASTPPGRTEAFF
TGTGCCAGCACCCCGCCCGGGCGGACTGAAGCTTTCTTT
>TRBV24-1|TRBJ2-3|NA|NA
CATSVGTKTDTQYF
TGTGCCACCAGTGTCGGGACGAAAACAGATACGCAGTATTTT
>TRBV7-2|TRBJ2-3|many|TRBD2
CASSLWSRTSHTDTQYF
TGTGCCAGCAGCTTATGGAGTAGGACTAGCCACACAGATACGCAGTATTTT
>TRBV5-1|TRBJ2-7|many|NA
CASSLGQSYEQYF
TGCGCCAGCAGCTTGGGGCAGTCCTACGAGCAGTACTTC
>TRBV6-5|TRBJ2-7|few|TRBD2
CASSYSSGRGGLYEQYF
TGTGCCAGCAGTTACTCGTCTGGGCGGGGGGGCCTCTACGAGCAGTACTTC
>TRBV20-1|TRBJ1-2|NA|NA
CSGDPSYGYTF
TGCAGTGGAGATCCGTCTTATGGCTACACCTTC
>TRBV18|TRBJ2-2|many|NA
CASSPQGNTGELFF
TGTGCCAGCTCACCTCAGGGGAACACCGGGGAGCTGTTTTTT
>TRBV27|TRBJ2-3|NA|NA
CASSPGPEGDTQYF
TGTGCCAGCAGTCCGGGACCAGAAGGAGATACGCAGTATTTT
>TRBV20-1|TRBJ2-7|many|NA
CSARETAAAYEQYF
TGCAGTGCTAGAGAGACGGCCGCAGCCTACGAGCAGTACTTC
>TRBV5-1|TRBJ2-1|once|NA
CASSAQGGASYNEQFF
TGCGCCAGCAGCGCCCAGGGGGGCGCTTCCTACAATGAGCAGTTCTTC
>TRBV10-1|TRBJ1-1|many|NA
CASSVSGGGNTEAFF
TGCGCCAGCAGTGTCTCTGGGGGGGGGAACACTGAAGCTTTCTTT
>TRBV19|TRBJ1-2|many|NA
CASSIVLVGTTTF
TGTGCCAGTAGTATAGTTTTGGTCGGAACTACCACCTTC
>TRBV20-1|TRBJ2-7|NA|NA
CSATGHPPVNEQYF
TGCAGTGCCACTGGACACCCCCCCGTTAACGAGCAGTACTTC
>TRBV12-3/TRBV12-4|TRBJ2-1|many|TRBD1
CASSGTGGRNEQFF
TGTGCCAGCAGTGGGACAGGGGGCAGGAATGAGCAGTTCTTC
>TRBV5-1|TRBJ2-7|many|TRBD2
CASSPGLAGSSYEQYF
TGCGCCAGCAGCCCTGGACTAGCGGGATCCTCCTACGAGCAGTACTTC
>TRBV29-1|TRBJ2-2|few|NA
CSVTNTGELFF
TGCAGCGTCACGAACACCGGGGAGCTGTTTTTT
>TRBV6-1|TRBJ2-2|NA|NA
CASKTQGSTGELFF
TGTGCCAGCAAAACACAGGGAAGCACCGGGGAGCTGTTTTTT
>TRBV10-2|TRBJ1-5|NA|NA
CASNLSGRNQPQHF
TGCGCCAGCAATCTGTCAGGGCGGAATCAGCCCCAGCATTTT
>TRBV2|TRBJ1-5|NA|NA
CASSPEGSNQPQHF
TGTGCCAGCAGCCCAGAGGGATCGAATCAGCCCCAGCATTTT
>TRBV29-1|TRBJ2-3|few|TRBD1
CSVGGQGADTQYF
TGCAGCGTCGGTGGACAGGGGGCAGATACGCAGTATTTT
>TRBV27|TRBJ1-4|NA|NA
CASSLSRTGSATNEKLFF
TGTGCCAGCAGTTTATCGCGCACAGGGAGCGCAACTAATGAAAAACTGTTTTTT
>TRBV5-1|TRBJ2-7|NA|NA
CASSLAPQTGDKSYEQYF
TGCGCCAGCAGCTTGGCTCCGCAGACAGGTGACAAAAGCTACGAGCAGTACTTC
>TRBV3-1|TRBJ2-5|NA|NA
CASSPIGETQYF
TGTGCCAGCAGCCCGATCGGGGAGACCCAGTACTTC
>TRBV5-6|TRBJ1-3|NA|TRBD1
CASSFRQGSGNTIYF
TGTGCCAGCAGCTTCCGACAGGGAAGTGGAAACACCATATATTTT
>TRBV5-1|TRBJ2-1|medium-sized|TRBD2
CASRRLAGVYYNEQFF
TGCGCCAGCAGGAGGCTAGCGGGGGTCTATTACAATGAGCAGTTCTTC
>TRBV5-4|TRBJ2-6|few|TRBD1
CASSRQGEANVLTF
TGTGCCAGCAGTCGACAGGGTGAGGCCAACGTCCTGACTTTC
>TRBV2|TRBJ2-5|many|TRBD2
CASSAGGQETQYF
TGTGCCAGCAGCGCGGGGGGTCAAGAGACCCAGTACTTC
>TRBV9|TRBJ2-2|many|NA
CASSPGITGELFF
TGTGCCAGCAGCCCAGGAATCACCGGGGAGCTGTTTTTT
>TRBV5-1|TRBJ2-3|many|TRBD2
CASSLDSSGYTQYF
TGCGCCAGCAGCTTGGACTCTAGCGGATATACGCAGTATTTT
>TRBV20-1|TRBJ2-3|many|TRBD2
CSAKPGGGAGTDTQYF
TGCAGTGCGAAACCCGGGGGGGGCGCGGGGACAGATACGCAGTATTTT
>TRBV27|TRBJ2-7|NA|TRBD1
CASGRSGTVLSYEQYF
TGTGCCAGCGGACGATCCGGGACAGTCCTCTCCTACGAGCAGTACTTC
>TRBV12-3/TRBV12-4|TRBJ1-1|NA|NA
CASRPDSNTEAFF
TGTGCCAGCAGACCGGACAGCAACACTGAAGCTTTCTTT
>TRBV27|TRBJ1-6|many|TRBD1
CASSSGQGGSPLHF
TGTGCCAGCAGTTCCGGACAGGGAGGTTCACCCCTCCACTTT
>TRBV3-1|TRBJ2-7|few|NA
CASSQAYEQYF
TGTGCCAGCAGCCAAGCGTACGAGCAGTACTTC
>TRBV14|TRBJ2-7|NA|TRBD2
CASSRSSGSFYEQYF
TGTGCCAGCAGCCGGTCTAGCGGGAGTTTCTACGAGCAGTACTTC